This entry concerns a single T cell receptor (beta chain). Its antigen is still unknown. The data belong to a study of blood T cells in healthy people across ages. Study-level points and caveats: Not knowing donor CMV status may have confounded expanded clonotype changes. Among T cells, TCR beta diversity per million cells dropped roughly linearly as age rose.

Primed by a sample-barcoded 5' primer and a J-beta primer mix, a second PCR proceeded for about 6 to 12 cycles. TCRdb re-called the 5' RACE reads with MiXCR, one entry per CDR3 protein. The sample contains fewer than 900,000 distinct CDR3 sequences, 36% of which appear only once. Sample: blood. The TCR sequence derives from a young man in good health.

CDR3 nucleotide sequence: TGCGCCAGCAGCCAAGGCACAGGACAGGGGGATTCACCCCTCCACTTT. Translated, it gives CASSQGTGQGDSPLHF. The genes are TRBV4-1 and TRBJ1-6, with TRBD1 matching over 10 bases. The CDR3 is made up of 16 amino acids. The J segment lost 8 bases and the V segment lost 1 base, leaving 5 bases of the junction unmatched. CDR1 MGHRA and CDR2 YSYEKL come from the germline V gene.